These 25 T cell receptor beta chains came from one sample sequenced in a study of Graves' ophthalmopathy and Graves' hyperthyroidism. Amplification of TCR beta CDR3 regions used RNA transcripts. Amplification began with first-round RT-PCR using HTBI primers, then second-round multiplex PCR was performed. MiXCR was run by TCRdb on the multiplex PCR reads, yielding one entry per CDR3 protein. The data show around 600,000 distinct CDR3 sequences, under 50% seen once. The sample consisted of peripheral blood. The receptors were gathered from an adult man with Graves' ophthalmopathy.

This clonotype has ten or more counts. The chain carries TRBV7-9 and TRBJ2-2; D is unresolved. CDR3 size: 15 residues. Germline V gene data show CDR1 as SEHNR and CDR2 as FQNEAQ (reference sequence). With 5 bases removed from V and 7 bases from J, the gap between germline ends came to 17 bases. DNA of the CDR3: TGTGCCAGCAGCAATATCGGACCCTTCGGCGGGGAGCTGTTTTTT. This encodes CASSNIGPFGGELFF. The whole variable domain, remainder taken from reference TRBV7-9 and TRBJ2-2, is DTGVSQNPRHKITKRGQNVTFRCDPISEHNRLYWYRQTLGQGPEFLTYFQNEAQLEKSRLLSDRFSAERPKGSFSTLEIQRTEQGDSAMYLCASSNIGPFGGELFFGEGSRLTVL.

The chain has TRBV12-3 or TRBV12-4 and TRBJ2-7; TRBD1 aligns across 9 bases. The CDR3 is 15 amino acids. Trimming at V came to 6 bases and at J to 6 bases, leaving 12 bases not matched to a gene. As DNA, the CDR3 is TGTGCCAGCAGCCAAGACCCCGGACAGGGGACCGAGCAGTACTTC. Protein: CASSQDPGQGTEQYF.

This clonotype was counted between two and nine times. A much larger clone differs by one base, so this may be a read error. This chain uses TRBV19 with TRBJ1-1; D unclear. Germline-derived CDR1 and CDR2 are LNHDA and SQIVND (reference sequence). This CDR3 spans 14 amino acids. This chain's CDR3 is CASSVVSAGTEALF. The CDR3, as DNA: TGTGCCAGTAGTGTCGTCAGCGCGGGAACTGAAGCTCTCTTT.

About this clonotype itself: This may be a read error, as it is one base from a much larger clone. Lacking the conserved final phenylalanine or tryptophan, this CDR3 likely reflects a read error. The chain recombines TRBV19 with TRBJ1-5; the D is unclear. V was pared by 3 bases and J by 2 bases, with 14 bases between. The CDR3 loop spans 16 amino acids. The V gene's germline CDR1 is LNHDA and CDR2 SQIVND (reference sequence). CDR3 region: CASSILGPDGNQPQHL. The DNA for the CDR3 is TGTGCCAGTAGTATCCTGGGTCCGGACGGCAATCAGCCCCAGCATTTG.

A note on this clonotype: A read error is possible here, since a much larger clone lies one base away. The CDR3 DNA follows: TGTGCCAGTAATCATCGGACAGGGGAATCCTACGAGCAGTACGTC. Translated: CASNHRTGESYEQYV. This sequence joins TRBV19 and TRBJ2-7; 9 nucleotides agree with TRBD1. Trimming removed 7 bases from V and 1 base from J; junction bases left unmatched: 8. CDR1 and CDR2 from the germline V gene are LNHDA and SQIVND (reference sequence). The CDR3 consists of 15 residues.

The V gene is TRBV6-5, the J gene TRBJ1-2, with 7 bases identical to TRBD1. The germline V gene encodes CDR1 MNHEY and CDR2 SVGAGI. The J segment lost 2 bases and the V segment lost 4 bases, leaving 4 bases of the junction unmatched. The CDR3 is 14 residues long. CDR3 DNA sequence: TGTGCCAGCAGTTTGTACAGGGGCAACTATGGCTACACCTTC. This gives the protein CASSLYRGNYGYTF.

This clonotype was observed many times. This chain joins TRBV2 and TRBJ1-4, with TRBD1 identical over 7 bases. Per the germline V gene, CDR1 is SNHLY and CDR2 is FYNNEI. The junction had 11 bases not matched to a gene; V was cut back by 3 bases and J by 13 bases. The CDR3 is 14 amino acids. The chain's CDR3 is CASSERRGASALFF. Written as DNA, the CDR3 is TGTGCCAGCAGTGAGCGCAGGGGGGCAAGTGCACTGTTTTTT.

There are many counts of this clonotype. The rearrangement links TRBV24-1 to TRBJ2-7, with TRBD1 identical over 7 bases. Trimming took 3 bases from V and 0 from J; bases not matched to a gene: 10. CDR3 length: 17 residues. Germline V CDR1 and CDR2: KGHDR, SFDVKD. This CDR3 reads CATSDLHRQGSSYEQYF. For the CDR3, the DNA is TGTGCCACCAGTGATCTCCACAGACAGGGAAGCTCCTACGAGCAGTACTTC.

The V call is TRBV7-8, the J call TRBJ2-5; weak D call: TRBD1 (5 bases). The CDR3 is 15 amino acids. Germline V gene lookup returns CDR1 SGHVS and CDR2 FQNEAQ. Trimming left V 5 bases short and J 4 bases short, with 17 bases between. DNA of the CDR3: TGTGCCAGCAGCCCCGGGTCAGGGCAAAGAGAGACCCAGTACTTC. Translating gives CASSPGSGQRETQYF.

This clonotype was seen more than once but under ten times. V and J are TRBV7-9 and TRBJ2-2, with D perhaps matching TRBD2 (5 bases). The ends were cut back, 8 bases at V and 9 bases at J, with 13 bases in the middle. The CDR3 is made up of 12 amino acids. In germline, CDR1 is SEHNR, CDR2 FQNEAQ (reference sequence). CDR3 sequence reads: CASSSGYRELFF. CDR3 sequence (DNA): TGTGCCAGCTCCTCGGGGTACCGGGAGCTGTTTTTT.

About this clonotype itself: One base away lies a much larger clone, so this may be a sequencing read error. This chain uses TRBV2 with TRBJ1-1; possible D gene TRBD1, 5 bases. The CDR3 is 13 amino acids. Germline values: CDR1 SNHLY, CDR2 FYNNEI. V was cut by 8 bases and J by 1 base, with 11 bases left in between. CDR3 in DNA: TGTGCCAGCCGGGACCAGGAGAACACTGAAGCTTTCTTT. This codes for CASRDQENTEAFF.

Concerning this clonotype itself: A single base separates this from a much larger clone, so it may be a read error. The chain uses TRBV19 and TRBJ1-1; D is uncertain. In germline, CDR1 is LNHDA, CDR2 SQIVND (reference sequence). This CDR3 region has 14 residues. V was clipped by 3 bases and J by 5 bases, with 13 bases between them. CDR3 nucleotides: TGTGCCAGTAGTATTCAGTGGGCAGTTACTGAAGCTTTCTTT. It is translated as CASSIQWAVTEAFF. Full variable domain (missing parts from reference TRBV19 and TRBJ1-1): DGGITQSPKYLFRKEGQNVTLSCEQNLNHDAMYWYRQDPGQGLRLIYYSQIVNDFQKGDIAEGYSVSREKKESFPLTVTSAQKNPTAFYLCASSIQWAVTEAFFGQGTRLTVV.

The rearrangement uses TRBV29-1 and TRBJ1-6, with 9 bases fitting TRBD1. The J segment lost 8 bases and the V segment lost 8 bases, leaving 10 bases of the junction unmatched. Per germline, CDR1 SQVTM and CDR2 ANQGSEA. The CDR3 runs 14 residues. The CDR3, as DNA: TGCAGCTTGGACCGGGACAGGGATTATTCACCCCTCCACTTT. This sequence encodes CSLDRDRDYSPLHF.

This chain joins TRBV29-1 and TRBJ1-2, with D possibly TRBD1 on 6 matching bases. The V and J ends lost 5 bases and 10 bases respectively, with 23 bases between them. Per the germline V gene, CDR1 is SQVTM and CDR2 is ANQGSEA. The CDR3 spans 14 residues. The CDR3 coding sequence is TGCAGCGTTTACACGGGACATGCAATGGGGGCCTACACCTTC. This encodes CSVYTGHAMGAYTF.

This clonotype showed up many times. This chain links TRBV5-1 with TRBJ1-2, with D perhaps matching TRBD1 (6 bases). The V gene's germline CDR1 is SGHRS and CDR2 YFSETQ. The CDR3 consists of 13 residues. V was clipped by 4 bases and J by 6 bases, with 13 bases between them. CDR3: CASSNNRADGYTF. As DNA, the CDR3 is TGCGCCAGCAGCAACAACAGGGCCGATGGCTACACCTTC.

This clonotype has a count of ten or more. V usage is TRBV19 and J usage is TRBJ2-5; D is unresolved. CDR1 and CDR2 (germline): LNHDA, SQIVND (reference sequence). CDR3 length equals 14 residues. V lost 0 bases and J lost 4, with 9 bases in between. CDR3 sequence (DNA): TGTGCCAGTAGTATAGAAGGACCGAGAGAGACCCAGTACTTC. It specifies CASSIEGPRETQYF.

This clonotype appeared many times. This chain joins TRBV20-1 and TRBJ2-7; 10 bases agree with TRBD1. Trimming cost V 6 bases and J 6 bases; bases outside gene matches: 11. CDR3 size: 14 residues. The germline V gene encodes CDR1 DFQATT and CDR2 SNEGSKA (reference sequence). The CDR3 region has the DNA TGCAGTGCCTCCGGGACAGGGGAATATGGCGAGCAGTACTTC. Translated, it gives CSASGTGEYGEQYF.

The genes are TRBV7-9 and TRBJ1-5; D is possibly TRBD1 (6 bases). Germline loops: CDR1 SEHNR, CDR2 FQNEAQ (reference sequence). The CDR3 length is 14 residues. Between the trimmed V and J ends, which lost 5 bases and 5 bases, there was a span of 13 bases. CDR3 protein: CASSRTGLHQPQHF. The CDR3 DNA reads TGTGCCAGCAGCCGCACAGGGCTTCATCAGCCCCAGCATTTT.

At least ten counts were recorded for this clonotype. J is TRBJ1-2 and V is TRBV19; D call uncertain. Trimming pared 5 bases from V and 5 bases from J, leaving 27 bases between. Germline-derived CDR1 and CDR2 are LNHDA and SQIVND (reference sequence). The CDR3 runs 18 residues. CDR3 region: CASSSSGFSSPVGYGYTF. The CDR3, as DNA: TGTGCCAGTAGTTCTTCTGGGTTTTCTAGCCCCGTCGGATATGGCTACACCTTC.

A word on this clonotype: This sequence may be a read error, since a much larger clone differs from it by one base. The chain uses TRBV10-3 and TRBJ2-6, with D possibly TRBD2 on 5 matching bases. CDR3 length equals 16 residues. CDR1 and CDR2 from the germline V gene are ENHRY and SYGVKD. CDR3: CASSYRGTSGANVLTF. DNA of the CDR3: TGTGCCAGCAGTTACCGGGGTACCTCTGGGGCCAACGTCCTGACTTTC.

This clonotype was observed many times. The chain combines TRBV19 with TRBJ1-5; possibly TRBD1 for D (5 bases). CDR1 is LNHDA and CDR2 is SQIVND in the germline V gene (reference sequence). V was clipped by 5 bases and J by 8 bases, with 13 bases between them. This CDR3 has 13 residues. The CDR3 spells CASSAWGGEPQHF. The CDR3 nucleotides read TGTGCCAGTAGTGCTTGGGGGGGTGAGCCCCAGCATTTT. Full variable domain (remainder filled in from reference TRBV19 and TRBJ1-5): DGGITQSPKYLFRKEGQNVTLSCEQNLNHDAMYWYRQDPGQGLRLIYYSQIVNDFQKGDIAEGYSVSREKKESFPLTVTSAQKNPTAFYLCASSAWGGEPQHFGDGTRLSIL.

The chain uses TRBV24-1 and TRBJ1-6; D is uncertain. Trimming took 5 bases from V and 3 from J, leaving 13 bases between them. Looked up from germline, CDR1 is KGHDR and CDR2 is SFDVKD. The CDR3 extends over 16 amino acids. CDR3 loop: CATSAIKGNYNSPLHF. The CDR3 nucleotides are TGTGCCACCAGTGCCATCAAGGGCAACTATAATTCACCCCTCCACTTT.

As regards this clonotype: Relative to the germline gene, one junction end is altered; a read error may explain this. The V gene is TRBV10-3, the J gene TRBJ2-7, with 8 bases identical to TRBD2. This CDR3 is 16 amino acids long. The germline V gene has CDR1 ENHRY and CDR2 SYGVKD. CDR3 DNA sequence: TGTGCCAGCAGTGAAAGGGAAGGCGCGGGGGGCTACGAGCAGTACTTC. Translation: CASSEREGAGGYEQYF.

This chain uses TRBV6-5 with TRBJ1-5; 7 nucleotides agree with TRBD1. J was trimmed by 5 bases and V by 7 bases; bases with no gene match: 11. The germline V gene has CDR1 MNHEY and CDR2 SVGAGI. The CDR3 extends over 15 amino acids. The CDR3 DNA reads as TGTGCCAGCAACGTCGCAGGGGGGGTCCATCAGCCCCAGCATTTT. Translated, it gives CASNVAGGVHQPQHF.

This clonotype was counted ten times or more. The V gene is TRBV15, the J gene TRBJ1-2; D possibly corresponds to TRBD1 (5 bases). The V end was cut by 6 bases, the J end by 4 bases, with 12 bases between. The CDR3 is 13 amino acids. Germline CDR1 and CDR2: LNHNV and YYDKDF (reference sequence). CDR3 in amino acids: CATRGGASYGYTF. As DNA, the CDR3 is TGTGCCACCAGGGGAGGGGCTAGCTATGGCTACACCTTC.